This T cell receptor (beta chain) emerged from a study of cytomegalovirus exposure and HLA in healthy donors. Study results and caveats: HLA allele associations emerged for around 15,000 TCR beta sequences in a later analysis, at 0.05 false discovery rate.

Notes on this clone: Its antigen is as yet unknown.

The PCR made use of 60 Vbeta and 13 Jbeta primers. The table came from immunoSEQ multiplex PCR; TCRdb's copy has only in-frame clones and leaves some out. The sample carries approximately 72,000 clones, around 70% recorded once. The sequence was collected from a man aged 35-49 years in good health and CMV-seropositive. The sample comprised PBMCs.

The CDR3 coding sequence is TGTGCCAGCAGCTTAGACAGCATTTCACCCCTCCACTTT. Residues: CASSLDSISPLHF. The J gene is TRBJ1-6, the V gene TRBV7-3, with a possible D match to TRBD1 (5 bases). Looked up from germline, CDR1 is SGHTA and CDR2 is FQGTGA. Trimming shortened V by 2 bases and J by 9 bases, and 8 bases separated the two germline ends. The length of the CDR3 is 13 residues.